The text below deals with one T cell receptor (beta chain). Its antigen is still unknown. The data belong to a study of T cells after yellow fever vaccination. The study, taken as a whole, reports: Abundant clonotypes from the bulk population could have been carried over as contaminants into FACS-sorted repertoires.

5'RACE template switching added a universal primer site and UMIs to TCR cDNA. TCRdb re-called the 5' RACE reads through MiXCR, storing one row per CDR3 protein. The profile shows some 600,000 distinct CDR3 sequences, more than 9% of them singletons. V gave up 6 bases and J gave up 0 bases; unmatched junction bases: 3. The CDR3 loop spans 15 amino acids. Germline CDR1 is MNHNS and CDR2 is SASEGT. This chain connects TRBV6-1 to TRBJ2-3; 10 nucleotides agree with TRBD1. Sequenced material: PBMCs, taken on the day of the yellow fever booster vaccination. The receptor comes from a young man who received the YFV17D yellow fever vaccine. DNA of the CDR3: TGTGCCAGCAGCCGACAGGGGGCGAGCACAGATACGCAGTATTTT. As protein: CASSRQGASTDTQYF.